This TCR beta chain was captured by sequencing in a study of cytomegalovirus exposure and HLA in healthy donors. General observations from the study: Roughly even sequencing depth across donors was the assumption behind the presence/absence analyses. Later examination showed HLA-associated TCR beta chains had greater clonal expansion than equally common others. Listed as cytomegalovirus-associated were 170 or so TCR beta chains.

Notes on this clone: Its matching antigen is unknown.

In the PCR, 60 Vbeta and 13 Jbeta primers were used. Sequenced by immunoSEQ multiplex PCR; TCRdb stores in-frame clones only, minus some. The repertoire includes under 200,000 clones, around 80% of them detected once, and 6.4% sits in the top ten. This clonotype was obtained from a man between 45 and 60 years old in good health and CMV-seropositive. The sequencing sample was made of PBMCs.

As DNA, the CDR3 is TGTGCCAGCAGCTTATGGGCCGGGGGAGTTACCTACAATGAGCAGTTCTTC. Amino acids: CASSLWAGGVTYNEQFF. The chain carries TRBV7-9 and TRBJ2-1; D might be TRBD2 (6 bases). Per germline, CDR1 SEHNR and CDR2 FQNEAQ (reference sequence). The CDR3 extends over 17 amino acids. V was cut by 2 bases and J by 2 bases, with 16 bases left in between.